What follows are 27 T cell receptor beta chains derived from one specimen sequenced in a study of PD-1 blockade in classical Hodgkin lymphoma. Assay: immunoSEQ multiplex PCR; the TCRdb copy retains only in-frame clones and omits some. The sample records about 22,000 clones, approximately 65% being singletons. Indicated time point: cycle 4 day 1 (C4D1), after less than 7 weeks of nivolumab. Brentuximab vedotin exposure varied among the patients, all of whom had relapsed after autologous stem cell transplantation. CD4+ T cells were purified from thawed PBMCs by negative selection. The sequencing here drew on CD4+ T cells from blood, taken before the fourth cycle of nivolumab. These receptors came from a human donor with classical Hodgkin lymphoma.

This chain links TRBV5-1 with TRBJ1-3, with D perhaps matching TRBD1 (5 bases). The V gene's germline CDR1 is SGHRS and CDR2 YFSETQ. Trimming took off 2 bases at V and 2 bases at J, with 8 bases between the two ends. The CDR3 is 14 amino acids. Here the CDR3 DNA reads TGCGCCAGCAGCTTAGTAGGGGCTGGAAACACCATATATTTT. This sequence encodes CASSLVGAGNTIYF.

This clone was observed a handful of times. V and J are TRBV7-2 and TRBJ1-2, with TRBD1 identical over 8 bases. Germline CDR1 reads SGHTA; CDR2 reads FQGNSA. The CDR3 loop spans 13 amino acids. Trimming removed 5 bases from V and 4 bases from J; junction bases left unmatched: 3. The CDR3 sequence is CASSMDRAYGYTF. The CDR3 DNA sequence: TGTGCCAGCAGCATGGACAGGGCCTATGGCTACACCTTC. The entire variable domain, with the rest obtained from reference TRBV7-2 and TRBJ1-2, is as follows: GAGVSQSPSNKVTEKGKDVELRCDPISGHTALYWYRQSLGQGLEFLIYFQGNSAPDKSGLPSDRFSAERTGGSVSTLTIQRTQQEDSAVYLCASSMDRAYGYTFGSGTRLTVV.

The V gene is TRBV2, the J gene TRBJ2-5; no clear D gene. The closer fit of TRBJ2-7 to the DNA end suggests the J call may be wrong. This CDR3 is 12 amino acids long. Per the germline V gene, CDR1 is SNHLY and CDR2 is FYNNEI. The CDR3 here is CASSPDFVEQYF. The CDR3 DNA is TGTGCCAGCAGTCCCGATTTTGTCGAGCAGTACTTC.

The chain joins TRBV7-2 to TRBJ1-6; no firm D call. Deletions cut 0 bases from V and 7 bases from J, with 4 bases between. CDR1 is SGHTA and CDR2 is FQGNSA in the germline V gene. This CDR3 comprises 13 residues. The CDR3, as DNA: TGTGCCAGCAGCTTAGCCCCGAATTCACCCCTCCACTTT. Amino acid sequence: CASSLAPNSPLHF.

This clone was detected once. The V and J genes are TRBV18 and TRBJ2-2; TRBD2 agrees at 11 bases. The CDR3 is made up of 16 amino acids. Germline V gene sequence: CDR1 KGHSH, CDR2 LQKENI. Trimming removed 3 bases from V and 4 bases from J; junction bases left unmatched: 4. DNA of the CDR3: TGTGCCAGCTCACCGCTAGCGGGGGGTTCCACCGGGGAGCTGTTTTTT. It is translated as CASSPLAGGSTGELFF.

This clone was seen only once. The CDR3 bases are TGTGCCAGTACTCGGGCCGGGAACTATGGCTACACCTTC. Protein: CASTRAGNYGYTF. This chain uses TRBV19 with TRBJ1-2; D unresolved. This CDR3 has 13 residues. Between the trimmed V and J ends, which lost 7 bases and 2 bases, there was a span of 11 bases. From germline, CDR1 is LNHDA and CDR2 SQIVND (reference sequence).

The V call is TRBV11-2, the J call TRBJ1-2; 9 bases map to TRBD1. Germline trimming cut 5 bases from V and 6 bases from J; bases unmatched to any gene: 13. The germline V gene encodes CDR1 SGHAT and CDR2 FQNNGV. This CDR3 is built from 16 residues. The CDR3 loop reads CASSARDRAFKDGYTF. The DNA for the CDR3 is TGTGCCAGCAGCGCCCGGGACAGGGCCTTTAAGGATGGCTACACCTTC.

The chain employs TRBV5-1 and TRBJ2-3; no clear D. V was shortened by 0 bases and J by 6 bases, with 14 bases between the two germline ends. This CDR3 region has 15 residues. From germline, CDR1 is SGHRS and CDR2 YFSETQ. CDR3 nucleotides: TGCGCCAGCAGCTTGGGCAAGAAGGATAGGGATACGCAGTATTTT. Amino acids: CASSLGKKDRDTQYF.

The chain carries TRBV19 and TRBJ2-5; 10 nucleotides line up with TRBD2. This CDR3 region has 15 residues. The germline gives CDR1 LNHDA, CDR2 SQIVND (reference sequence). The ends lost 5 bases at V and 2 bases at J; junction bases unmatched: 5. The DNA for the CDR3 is TGTGCCAGTAGTGCCGGACTAGCGGATCAAGAGACCCAGTACTTC. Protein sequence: CASSAGLADQETQYF.

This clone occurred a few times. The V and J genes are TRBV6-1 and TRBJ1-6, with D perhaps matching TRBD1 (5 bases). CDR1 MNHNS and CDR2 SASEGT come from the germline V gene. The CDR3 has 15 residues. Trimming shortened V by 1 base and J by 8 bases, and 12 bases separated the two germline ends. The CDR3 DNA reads TGTGCCAGCAGTGAAGGTCGGCAGGGACATTCACCCCTCCACTTT. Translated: CASSEGRQGHSPLHF.

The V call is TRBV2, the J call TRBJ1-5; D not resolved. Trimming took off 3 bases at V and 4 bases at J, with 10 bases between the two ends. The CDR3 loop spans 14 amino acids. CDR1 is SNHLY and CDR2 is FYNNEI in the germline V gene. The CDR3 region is CASSDTAVNQPQHF. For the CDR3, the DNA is TGTGCCAGCAGTGACACGGCGGTAAATCAGCCCCAGCATTTT.

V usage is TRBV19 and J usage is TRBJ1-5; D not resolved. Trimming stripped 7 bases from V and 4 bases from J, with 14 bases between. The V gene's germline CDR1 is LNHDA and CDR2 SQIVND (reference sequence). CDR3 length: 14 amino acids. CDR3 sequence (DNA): TGTGCCAGTACACAAAGTGACTCGAATCAGCCCCAGCATTTT. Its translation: CASTQSDSNQPQHF.

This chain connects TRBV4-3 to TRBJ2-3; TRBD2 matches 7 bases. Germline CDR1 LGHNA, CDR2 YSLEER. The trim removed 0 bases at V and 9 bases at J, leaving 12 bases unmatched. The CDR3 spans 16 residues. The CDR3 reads CASSQDPWSGGLTQYF. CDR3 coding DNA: TGCGCCAGCAGCCAAGATCCGTGGTCGGGGGGTCTGACGCAGTATTTT.

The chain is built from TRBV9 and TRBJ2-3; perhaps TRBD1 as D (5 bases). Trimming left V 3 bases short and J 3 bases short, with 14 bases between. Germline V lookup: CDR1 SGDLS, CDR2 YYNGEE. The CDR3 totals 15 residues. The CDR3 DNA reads TGTGCCAGCAGCGCCCCCGCAGGGAAGACAGATACGCAGTATTTT. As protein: CASSAPAGKTDTQYF.

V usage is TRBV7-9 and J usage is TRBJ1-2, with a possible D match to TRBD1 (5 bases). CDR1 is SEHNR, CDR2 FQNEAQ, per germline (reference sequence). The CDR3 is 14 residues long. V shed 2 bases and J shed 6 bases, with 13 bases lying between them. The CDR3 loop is CASSLSEGWNGYTF. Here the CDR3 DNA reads TGTGCCAGCAGCTTATCCGAGGGGTGGAATGGCTACACCTTC.

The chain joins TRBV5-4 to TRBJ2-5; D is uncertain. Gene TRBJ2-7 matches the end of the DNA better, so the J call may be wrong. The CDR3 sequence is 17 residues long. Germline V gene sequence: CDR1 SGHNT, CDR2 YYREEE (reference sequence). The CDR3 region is CASSFDKSRASRYEQYF. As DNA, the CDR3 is TGTGCCAGCAGCTTCGATAAATCACGCGCCTCGAGGTACGAGCAGTACTTC.

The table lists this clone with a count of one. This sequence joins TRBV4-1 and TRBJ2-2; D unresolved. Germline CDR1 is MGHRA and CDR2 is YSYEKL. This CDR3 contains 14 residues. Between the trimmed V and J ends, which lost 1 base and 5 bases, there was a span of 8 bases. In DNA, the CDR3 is TGCGCCAGCAGCCAAGGCCAGAGGACCGGGGAGCTGTTTTTT. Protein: CASSQGQRTGELFF.

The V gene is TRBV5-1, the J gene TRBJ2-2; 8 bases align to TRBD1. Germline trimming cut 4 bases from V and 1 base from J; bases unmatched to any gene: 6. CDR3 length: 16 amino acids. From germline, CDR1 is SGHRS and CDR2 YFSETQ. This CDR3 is CASSLIRGQNTGELFF. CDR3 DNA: TGCGCCAGCAGCCTCATCAGGGGGCAGAACACCGGGGAGCTGTTTTTT.

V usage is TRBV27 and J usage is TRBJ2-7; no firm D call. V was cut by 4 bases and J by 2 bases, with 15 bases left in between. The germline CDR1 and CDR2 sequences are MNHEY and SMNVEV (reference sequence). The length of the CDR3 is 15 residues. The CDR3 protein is CASSSLAEPPYEQYF. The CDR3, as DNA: TGTGCCAGCAGTTCGTTAGCCGAACCTCCCTACGAGCAGTACTTC.

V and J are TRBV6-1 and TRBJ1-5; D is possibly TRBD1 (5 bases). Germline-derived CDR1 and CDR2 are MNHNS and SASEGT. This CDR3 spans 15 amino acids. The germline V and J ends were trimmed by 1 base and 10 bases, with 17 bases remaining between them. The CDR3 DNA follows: TGTGCCAGCAGTGAAGACGTGGGGGGTGTACGTCCCCAGCATTTT. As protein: CASSEDVGGVRPQHF.

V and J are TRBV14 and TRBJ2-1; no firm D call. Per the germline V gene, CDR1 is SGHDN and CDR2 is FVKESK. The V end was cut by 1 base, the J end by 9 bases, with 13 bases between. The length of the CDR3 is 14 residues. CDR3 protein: CASSQGTPATEQFF. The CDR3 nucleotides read TGTGCCAGCAGCCAAGGGACGCCTGCAACTGAGCAGTTCTTC.

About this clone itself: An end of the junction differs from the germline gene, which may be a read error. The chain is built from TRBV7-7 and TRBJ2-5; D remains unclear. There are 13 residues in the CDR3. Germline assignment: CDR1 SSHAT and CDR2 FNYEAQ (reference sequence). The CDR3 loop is CASSLERQETQYF. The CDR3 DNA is TGTGCTAGCAGCTTAGAGAGGCAAGAGACCCAGTACTTC.

The CDR3 DNA sequence: TGTGCCAGCTCACCCTCCGCCGCCGGGGAGCTGTTTTTT. It codes for CASSPSAAGELFF. This sequence joins TRBV18 and TRBJ2-2; D unclear. Per the germline V gene, CDR1 is KGHSH and CDR2 is LQKENI. The V gene lost 3 bases and the J gene lost 6 bases, with 8 bases spanning the gap. CDR3 length: 13 residues.

CDR3 coding DNA: TGTGCCAGCACCCTGAGGGAAAACACTGAAGCTTTCTTT. Residues: CASTLRENTEAFF. J is TRBJ1-1 and V is TRBV6-5; D gene ambiguous. Germline V gene sequence: CDR1 MNHEY, CDR2 SVGAGI. Trimming shortened V by 7 bases and J by 2 bases, and 11 bases separated the two germline ends. The CDR3 contains 13 residues.

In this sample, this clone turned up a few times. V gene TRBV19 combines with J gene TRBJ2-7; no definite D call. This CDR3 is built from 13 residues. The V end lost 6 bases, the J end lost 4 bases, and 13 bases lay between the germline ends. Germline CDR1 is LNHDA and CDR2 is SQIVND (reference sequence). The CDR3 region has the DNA TGTGCCAGTAGCCCGAGGCCATCGTACGAGCAGTACTTC. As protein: CASSPRPSYEQYF.

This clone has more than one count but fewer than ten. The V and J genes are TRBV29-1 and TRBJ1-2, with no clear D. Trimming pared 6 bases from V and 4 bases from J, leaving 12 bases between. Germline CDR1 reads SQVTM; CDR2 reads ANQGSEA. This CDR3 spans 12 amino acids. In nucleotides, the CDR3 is TGCAGCGTAGCGGACCCTTCCTATGGCTACACCTTC. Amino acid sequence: CSVADPSYGYTF.

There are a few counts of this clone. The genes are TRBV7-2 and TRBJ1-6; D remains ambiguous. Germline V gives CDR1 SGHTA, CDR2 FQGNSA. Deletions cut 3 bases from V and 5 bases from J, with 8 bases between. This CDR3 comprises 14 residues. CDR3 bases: TGTGCCAGCAGCTTCACAAGCGATAATTCACCCCTCCACTTT. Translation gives CASSFTSDNSPLHF.